This TCR beta chain is drawn from a study of Ad26.COV2.S vaccination and SARS-CoV-2 variants. For the study at large: The study gave Ad26.COV2.S intramuscularly, once or twice 56 days apart. Study-wide points: The study found higher spike-specific TCR breadth in vaccine than placebo recipients. Non-spike TCR breadth did not differ much between vaccine and placebo recipients.

The count of this clone is one. No antigen is known for it. With 1 base removed from V and 4 bases from J, the gap between germline ends came to 7 bases. CDR1 and CDR2 from the germline V gene are SEHNR and FQNEAQ (reference sequence). CDR3 size: 14 residues. Using immunoSEQ multiplex PCR, the repertoire was profiled, and TCRdb retains in-frame clones only, with some absent. The repertoire has around 300,000 clones, about 87% of them found once; the top ten carry around 6.6%. Treatment denoted: approximately 18 received Ad26.COV2.S at low or high dose, single or two shots; 5 received placebo; per-sample allocation not given. All samples were drawn on day 63, counting from the first vaccine or placebo injection.

J is TRBJ1-4 and V is TRBV7-9; D call uncertain. The source of this sequence is a person between 18 and 65 years old who received the Ad26.COV2.S COVID-19 vaccine or a placebo. The input for sequencing was peripheral blood, taken in a trial of Ad26.COV2.S vaccine versus placebo. The CDR3 nucleotides read TGTGCCAGCAGCTTAGGTCAGCTTAATGAAAAACTGTTTTTT. Translating gives CASSLGQLNEKLFF.